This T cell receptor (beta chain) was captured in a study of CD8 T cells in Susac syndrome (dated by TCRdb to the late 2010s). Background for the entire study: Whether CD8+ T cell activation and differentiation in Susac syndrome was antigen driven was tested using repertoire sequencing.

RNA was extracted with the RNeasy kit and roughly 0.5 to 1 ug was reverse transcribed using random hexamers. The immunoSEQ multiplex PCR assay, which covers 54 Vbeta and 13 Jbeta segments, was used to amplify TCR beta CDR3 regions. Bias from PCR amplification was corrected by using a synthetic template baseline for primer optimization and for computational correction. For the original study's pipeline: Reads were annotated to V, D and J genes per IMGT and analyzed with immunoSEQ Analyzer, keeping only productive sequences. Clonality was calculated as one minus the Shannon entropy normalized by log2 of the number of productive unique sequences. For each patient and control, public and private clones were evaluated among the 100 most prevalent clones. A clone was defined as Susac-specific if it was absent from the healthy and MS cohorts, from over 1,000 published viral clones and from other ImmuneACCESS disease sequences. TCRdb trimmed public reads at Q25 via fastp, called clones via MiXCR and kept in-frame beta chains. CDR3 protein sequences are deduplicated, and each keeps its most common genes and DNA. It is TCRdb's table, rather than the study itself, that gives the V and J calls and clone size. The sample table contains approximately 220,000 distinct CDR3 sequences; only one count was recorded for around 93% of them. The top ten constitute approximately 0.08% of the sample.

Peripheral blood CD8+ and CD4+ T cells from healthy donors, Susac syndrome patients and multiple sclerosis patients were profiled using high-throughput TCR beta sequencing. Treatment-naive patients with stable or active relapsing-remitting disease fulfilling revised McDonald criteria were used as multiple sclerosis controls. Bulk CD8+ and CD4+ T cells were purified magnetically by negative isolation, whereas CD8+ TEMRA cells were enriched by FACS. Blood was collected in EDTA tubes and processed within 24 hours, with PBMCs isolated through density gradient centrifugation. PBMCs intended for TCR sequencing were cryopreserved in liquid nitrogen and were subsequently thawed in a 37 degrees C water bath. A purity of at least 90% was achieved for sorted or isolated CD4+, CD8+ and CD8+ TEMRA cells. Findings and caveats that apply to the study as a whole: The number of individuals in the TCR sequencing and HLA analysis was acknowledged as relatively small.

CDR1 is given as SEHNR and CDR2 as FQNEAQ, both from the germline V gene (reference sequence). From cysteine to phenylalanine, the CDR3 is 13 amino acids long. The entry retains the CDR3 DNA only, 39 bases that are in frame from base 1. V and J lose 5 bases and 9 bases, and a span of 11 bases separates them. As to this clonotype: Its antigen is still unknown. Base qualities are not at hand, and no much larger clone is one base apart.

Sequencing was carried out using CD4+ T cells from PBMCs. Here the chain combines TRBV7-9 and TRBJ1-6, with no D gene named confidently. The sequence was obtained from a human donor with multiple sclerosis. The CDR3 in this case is CASSPTVGSPLHF. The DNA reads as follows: TGTGCCAGCAGCCCAACAGTCGGTTCACCCCTCCACTTT.